The TCR beta chain under discussion was sequenced for a study of human T cells and chemical hapten exposure. The overall study: Sensitization applied 2% DPC to roughly 2 cm by roughly 2 cm of upper inner arm skin. Notes on the study in general: Versus controls, expanded TCRs had significantly more large CDR3 similarity clusters.

The sample's time point: pre-sensitization, week 0. Treatment: therapeutic diphenylcyclopropenone sensitization with weekly scalp DPC. Blood, whole and unfractionated, served as the source for total RNA extraction. This clonotype was found a few times. The antigen is not known. The library put unique molecular identifiers onto individual cDNA molecules. TCRdb ran MiXCR on the RACE reads and lists one entry per CDR3 protein. The table records roughly 260,000 distinct CDR3 sequences, 7.5% to 9% of them present only once. The CDR3 is made up of 14 amino acids. The V gene end was trimmed by 9 bases and the J gene end by 2 bases; junction bases not matched to a gene: 8. Germline V gives CDR1 MDHEN, CDR2 SYDVKM.

Sequencing was performed on whole blood, taken in connection with sensitization to the hapten diphenylcyclopropenone (DPC). The chain couples TRBV28 to TRBJ2-7, with 9 bases fitting TRBD2. This clonotype was sampled from a woman aged 40 to 50 with alopecia areata. Some clones in this sample may be carry-over from other donors' samples. The CDR3 bases are TGTGCCAGTTCGACTAGCGGTTCCACCTACGAGCAGTACTTC. This encodes CASSTSGSTYEQYF. Variable domain in full (rest from reference TRBV28 and TRBJ2-7): DVKVTQSSRYLVKRTGEKVFLECVQDMDHENMFWYRQDPGLGLRLIYFSYDVKMKEKGDIPEGYSVSREKKERFSLILESASTNQTSMYLCASSTSGSTYEQYFGPGTRLTVT.